This T cell receptor (delta chain) emerged from a study of γδ T cells in repeated Plasmodium falciparum infection. Study outcomes and limitations: Compared with Australian children, Malian Vdelta2-negative repertoires seemed more clonal, less diverse, less shared. The Malian cohort came from a small rural village of predominantly one ethnic group. Repeated controlled infections reportedly drove waves of new clonotype selection in Vdelta2-negative, mostly Vdelta1+, gammadelta repertoires.

This clone was detected a few times. Its antigen is unidentified. A read error is likely here: a far larger clone is one base away. This CDR3 is also generated by other DNA sequences in the sample. TCRdb redid the clone calls on the multiplex PCR reads with CATT. The data show 90,000 or so delta-chain clones, with over 0.75% seen just once and approximately 10% held by the top ten. Flow sorting of PBMC yielded separate Vgamma9/Vdelta2+ and Vdelta2-negative gammadelta T cell populations for bulk repertoire analysis. There are 13 residues in the CDR3. The germline CDR1 and CDR2 sequences are GEAIGNYY and EKD. V dropped 3 bases and J dropped 4 bases, with 11 bases sitting between them.

The chain uses TRDV2 and TRDJ1; D possibly corresponds to TRDD3 (6 bases). As TCRdb names no J gene, one was assigned here on the basis of a DNA match to germline. Sequenced material: gamma-delta T cells from blood. The clonotype originates from a pool of human donors (malaria-infected and uninfected, not separated). The CDR3 bases are TGTGCCTGTGACGCCGGGGGACACGATAAACTCATCTTT. Protein sequence: CACDAGGHDKLIF.